This T cell receptor beta chain was sequenced for a study of blood T cells in healthy people across ages. Study-level results: TCR beta diversity per million T cells fell roughly linearly with age. CMV status of donors was unknown, possibly confounding expanded clonotype changes. Long-lived donors carried more naive CD4+ cells and greater diversity than aged donors.

V lost 3 bases, J lost 3 bases, and 10 bases lay in between. This CDR3 spans 13 amino acids. CDR1 and CDR2 from the germline V gene are SQVTM and ANQGSEA. Alongside a J-beta primer mix, a sample-barcoded 5' primer served in a second PCR lasting roughly 7 to 11 cycles. TCRdb called the 5' RACE reads again in MiXCR, with one record for every CDR3 protein. The repertoire holds 800,000 to 900,000 distinct CDR3 sequences, with less than 80% as singletons. PBMCs, at least 7 million per sample, were isolated. Of note for this clonotype: Antigen unknown.

The chain employs TRBV29-1 and TRBJ2-3, with a possible D match to TRBD2 (7 bases). Sequences were obtained from blood. The receptor was derived from a young man in good health. The CDR3: CSVDGGRTDTQYF. As DNA, the CDR3 is TGCAGCGTTGACGGGGGGCGTACAGATACGCAGTATTTT.